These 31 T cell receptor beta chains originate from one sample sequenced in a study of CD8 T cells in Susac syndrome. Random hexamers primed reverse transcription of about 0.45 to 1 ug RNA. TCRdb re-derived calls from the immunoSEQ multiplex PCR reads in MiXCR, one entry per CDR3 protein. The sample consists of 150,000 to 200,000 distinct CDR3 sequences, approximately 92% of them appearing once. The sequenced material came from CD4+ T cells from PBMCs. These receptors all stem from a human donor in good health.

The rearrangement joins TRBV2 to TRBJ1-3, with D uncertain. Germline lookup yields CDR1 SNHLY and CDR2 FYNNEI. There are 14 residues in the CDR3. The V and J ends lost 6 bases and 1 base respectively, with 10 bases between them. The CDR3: CASRTPGSGNTIYF. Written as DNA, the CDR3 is TGTGCCAGCAGAACCCCGGGGTCTGGAAACACCATATATTTT.

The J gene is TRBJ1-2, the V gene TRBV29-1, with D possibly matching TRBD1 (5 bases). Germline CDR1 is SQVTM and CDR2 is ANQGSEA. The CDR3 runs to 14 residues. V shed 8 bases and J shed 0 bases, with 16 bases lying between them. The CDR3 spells CSIWGGSANYGYTF. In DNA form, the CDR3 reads TGCAGCATCTGGGGGGGATCAGCTAACTATGGCTACACCTTC.

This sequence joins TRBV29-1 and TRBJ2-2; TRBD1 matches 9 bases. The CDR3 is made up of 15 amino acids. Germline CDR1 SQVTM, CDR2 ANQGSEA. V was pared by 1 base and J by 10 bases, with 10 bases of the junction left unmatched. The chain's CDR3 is CSVEAVDRGNEELFF. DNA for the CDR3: TGCAGCGTTGAAGCGGTAGACAGGGGGAACGAGGAGCTGTTTTTT.

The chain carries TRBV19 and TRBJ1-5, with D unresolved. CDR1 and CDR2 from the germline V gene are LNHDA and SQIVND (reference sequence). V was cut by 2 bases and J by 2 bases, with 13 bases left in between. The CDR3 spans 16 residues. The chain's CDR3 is CASSIFEGEGNQPQHF. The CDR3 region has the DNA TGTGCCAGTAGTATATTCGAGGGAGAGGGCAATCAGCCCCAGCATTTT.

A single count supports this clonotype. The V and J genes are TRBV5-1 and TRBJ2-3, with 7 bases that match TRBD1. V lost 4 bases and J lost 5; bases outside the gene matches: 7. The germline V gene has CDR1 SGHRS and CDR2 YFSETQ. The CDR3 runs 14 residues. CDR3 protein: CASSLGQEQDTQYF. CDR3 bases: TGCGCCAGCAGCCTTGGACAGGAGCAAGATACGCAGTATTTT.

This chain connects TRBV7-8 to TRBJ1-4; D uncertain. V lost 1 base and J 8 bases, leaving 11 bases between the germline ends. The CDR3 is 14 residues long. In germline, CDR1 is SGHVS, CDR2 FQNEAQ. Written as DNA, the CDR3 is TGTGCCAGCAGCTTAGATATCGGAAGGGAAAAACTGTTTTTT. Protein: CASSLDIGREKLFF.

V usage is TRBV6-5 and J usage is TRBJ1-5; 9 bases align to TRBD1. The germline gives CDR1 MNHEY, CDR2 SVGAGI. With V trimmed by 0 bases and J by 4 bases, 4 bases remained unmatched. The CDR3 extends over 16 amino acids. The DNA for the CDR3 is TGTGCCAGCAGTTACTCGAGAGACAGGGGGAATCAGCCCCAGCATTTT. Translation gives CASSYSRDRGNQPQHF.

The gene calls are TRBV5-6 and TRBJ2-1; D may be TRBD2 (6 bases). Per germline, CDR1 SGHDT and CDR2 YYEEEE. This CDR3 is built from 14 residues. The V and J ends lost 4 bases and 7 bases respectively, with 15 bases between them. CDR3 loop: CASSPGLRVNEQFF. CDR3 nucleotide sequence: TGTGCCAGCAGCCCGGGACTTAGAGTTAATGAGCAGTTCTTC.

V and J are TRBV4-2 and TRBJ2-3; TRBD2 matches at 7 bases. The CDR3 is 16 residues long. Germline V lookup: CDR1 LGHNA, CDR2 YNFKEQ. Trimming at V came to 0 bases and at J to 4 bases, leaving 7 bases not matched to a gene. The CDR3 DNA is TGTGCCAGCAGCCAAGATATGGCGGGGGAGTCAGATACGCAGTATTTT. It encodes CASSQDMAGESDTQYF.

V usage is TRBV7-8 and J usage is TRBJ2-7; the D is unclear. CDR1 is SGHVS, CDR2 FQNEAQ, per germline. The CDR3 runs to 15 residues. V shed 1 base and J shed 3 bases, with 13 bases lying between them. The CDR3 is CASSLGGRRNYEQYF. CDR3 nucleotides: TGTGCCAGCAGCTTAGGAGGACGCAGAAACTACGAGCAGTACTTC.

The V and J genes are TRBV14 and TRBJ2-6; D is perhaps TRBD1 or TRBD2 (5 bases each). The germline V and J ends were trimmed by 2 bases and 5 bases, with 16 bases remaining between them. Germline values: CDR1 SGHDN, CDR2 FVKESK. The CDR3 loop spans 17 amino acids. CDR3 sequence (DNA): TGTGCCAGCAGCCAAACCGCAGGGAGCTTTAGGGCCAACGTCCTGACTTTC. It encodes CASSQTAGSFRANVLTF.

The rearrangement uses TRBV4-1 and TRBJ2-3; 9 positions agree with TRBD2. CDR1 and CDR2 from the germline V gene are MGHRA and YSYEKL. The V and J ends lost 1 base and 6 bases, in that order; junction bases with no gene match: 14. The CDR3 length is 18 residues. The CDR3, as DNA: TGCGCCAGCAGCCAAGTATACGCGGGGGGGCCCCGGGGTGATACGCAGTATTTT. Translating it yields CASSQVYAGGPRGDTQYF.

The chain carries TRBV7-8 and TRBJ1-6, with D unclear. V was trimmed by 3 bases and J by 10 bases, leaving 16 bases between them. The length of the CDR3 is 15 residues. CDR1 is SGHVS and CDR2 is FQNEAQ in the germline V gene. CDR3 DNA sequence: TGTGCCAGCAGCTTCGGGAGGGCCTCGCAGTCACCCCTCCACTTT. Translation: CASSFGRASQSPLHF.

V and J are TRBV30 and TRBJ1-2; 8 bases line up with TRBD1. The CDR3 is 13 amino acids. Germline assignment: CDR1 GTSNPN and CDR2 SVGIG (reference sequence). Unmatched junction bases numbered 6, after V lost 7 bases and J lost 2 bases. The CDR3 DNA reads TGTGCCTCCTACCGACAGGGGAACTATGGCTACACCTTC. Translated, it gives CASYRQGNYGYTF.

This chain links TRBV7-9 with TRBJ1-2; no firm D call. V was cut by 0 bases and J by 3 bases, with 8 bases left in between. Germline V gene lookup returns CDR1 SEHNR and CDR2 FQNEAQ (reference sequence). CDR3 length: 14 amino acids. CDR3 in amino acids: CASSLAGLHYGYTF. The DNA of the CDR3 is TGTGCCAGCAGCTTAGCTGGGCTGCACTATGGCTACACCTTC.

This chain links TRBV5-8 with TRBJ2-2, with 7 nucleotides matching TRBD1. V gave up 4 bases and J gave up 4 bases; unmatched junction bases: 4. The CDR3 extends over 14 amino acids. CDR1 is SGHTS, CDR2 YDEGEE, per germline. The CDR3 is CASSIGTVTGELFF. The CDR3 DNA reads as TGTGCCAGCAGCATCGGGACAGTCACCGGGGAGCTGTTTTTT.

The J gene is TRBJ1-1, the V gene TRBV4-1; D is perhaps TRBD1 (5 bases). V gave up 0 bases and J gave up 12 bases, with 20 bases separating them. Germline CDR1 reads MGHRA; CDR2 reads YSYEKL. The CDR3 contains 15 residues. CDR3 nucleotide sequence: TGCGCCAGCAGCCAAGATCAGATCGGGGCGCCTCCGACTTTCTTT. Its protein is CASSQDQIGAPPTFF.

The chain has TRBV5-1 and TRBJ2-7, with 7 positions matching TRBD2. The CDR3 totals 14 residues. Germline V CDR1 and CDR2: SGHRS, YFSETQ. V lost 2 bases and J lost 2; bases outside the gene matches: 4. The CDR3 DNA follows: TGCGCCAGCAGCTTTTCGGGGGGTGCCTACGAGCAGTACTTC. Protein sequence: CASSFSGGAYEQYF.

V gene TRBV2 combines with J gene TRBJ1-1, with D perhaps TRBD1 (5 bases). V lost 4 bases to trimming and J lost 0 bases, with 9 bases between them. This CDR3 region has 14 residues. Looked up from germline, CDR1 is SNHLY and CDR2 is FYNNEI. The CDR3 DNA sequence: TGTGCCAGCAGTGCGGGGCGGATGAACACTGAAGCTTTCTTT. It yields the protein CASSAGRMNTEAFF.

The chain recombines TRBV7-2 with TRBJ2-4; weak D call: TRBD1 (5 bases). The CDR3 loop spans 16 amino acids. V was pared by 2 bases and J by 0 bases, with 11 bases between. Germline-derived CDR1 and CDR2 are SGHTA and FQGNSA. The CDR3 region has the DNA TGTGCCAGCAGCTTAATGACAGCGAGAGCCAAAAACATTCAGTACTTC. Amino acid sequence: CASSLMTARAKNIQYF.

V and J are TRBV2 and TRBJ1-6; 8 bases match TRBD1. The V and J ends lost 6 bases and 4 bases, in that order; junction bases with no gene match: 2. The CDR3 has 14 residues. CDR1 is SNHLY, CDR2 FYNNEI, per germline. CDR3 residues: CASRDRVYNSPLHF. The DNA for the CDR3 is TGTGCCAGCAGGGACAGGGTGTATAATTCACCCCTCCACTTT.

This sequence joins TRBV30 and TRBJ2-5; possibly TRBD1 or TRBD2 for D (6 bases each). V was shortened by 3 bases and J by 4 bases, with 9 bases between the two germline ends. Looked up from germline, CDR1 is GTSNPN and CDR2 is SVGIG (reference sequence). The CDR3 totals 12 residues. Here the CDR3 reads CAWRQGGETQYF. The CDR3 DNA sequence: TGTGCCTGGAGACAGGGAGGAGAGACCCAGTACTTC.

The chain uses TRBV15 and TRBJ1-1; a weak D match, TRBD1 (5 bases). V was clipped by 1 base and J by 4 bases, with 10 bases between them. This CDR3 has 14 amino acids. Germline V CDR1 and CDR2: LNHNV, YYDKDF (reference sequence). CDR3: CATSRVGGSTEAFF. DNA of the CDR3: TGTGCCACCAGCAGAGTGGGGGGGTCCACTGAAGCTTTCTTT.

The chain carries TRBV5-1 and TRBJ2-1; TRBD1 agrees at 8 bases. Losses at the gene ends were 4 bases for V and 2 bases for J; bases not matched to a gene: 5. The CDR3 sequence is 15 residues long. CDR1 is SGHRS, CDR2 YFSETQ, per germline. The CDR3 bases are TGCGCCAGCAGCGTGCCACAGGGGGCCTACAATGAGCAGTTCTTC. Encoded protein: CASSVPQGAYNEQFF.

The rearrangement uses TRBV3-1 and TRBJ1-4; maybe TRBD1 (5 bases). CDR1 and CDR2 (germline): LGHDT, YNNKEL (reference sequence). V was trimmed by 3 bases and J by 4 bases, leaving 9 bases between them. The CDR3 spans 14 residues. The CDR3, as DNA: TGTGCCAGCAGCCAGGGGACCCTTAATGAAAAACTGTTTTTT. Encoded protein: CASSQGTLNEKLFF.

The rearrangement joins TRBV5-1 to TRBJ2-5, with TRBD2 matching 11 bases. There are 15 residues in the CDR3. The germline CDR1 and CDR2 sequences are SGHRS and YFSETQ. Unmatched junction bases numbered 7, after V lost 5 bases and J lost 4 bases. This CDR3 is CASRTSGESVETQYF. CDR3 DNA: TGCGCCAGCAGGACTAGCGGGGAGTCAGTAGAGACCCAGTACTTC.

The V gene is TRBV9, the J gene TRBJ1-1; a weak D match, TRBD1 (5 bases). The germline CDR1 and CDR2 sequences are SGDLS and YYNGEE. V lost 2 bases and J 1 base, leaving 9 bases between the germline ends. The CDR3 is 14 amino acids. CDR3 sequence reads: CASSVGLQNTEAFF. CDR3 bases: TGTGCCAGCAGCGTGGGACTTCAGAACACTGAAGCTTTCTTT. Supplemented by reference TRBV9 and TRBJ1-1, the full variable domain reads DSGVTQTPKHLITATGQRVTLRCSPRSGDLSVYWYQQSLDQGLQFLIQYYNGEERAKGNILERFSAQQFPDLHSELNLSSLELGDSALYFCASSVGLQNTEAFFGQGTRLTVV.

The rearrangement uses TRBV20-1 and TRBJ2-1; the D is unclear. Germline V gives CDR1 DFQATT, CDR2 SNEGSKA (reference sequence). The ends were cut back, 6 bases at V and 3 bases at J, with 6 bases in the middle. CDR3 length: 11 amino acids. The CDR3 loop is CSASYYNEQFF. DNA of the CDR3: TGCAGTGCCTCGTACTACAATGAGCAGTTCTTC.

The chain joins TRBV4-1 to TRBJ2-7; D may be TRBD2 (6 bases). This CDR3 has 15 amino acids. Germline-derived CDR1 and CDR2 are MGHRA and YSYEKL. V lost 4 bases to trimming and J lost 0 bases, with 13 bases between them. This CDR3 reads CASSLRAGSSYEQYF. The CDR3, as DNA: TGCGCCAGCAGCCTCCGGGCGGGGAGCTCCTACGAGCAGTACTTC.

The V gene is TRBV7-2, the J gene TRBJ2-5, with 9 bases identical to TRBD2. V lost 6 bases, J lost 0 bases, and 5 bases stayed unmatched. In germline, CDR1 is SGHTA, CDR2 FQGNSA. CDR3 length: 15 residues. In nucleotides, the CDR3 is TGTGCCAGCAGTGCGGGGGGGCCCTACCAAGAGACCCAGTACTTC. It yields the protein CASSAGGPYQETQYF.

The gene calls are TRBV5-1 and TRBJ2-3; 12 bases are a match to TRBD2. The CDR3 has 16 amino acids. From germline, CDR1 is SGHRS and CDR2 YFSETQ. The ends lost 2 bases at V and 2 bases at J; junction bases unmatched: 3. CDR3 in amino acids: CASSLLAGGTTDTQYF. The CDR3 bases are TGCGCCAGCAGCTTACTAGCGGGGGGAACCACAGATACGCAGTATTTT. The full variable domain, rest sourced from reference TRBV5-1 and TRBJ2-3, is KAGVTQTPRYLIKTRGQQVTLSCSPISGHRSVSWYQQTPGQGLQFLFEYFSETQRNKGNFPGRFSGRQFSNSRSEMNVSTLELGDSALYLCASSLLAGGTTDTQYFGPGTRLTVL.